By share of the sample, the clone carrying this T cell receptor (beta chain) is medium-sized (0.01 to 0.1%). Its antigen is as yet unknown. The data were obtained in a study of T cells after posttransplantation cyclophosphamide. A marrow graft followed busulfan-fludarabine conditioning, with cyclophosphamide on days +3 and +4. Losses at the gene ends were 5 bases for V and 3 bases for J; bases not matched to a gene: 7. CDR1 SGHTA and CDR2 FQGNSA come from the germline V gene. This CDR3 contains 15 residues. Broader study findings: Blood and skin or GI T cell repertoires showed limited TRB overlap.

TCRdb keeps only in-frame clones here, not all; method: immunoSEQ multiplex PCR. Listed here are 7,000 to 8,000 clones without any singletons, the top ten holding approximately 6%. The sequences come from PBMCs, collected after allogeneic stem cell transplant with posttransplant cyclophosphamide. This sequence originates from a female patient in her fifties who received an allogeneic stem cell transplant from an unrelated donor, was CMV-positive, and had acute GVHD only. Some of these T cells may belong to the graft donor. The genes are TRBV7-2 and TRBJ2-7; 10 positions match TRBD1. The chain's CDR3 is CASSPTGGAYYEQYF. The CDR3 nucleotides read TGTGCCAGCAGCCCGACAGGGGGCGCATACTACGAGCAGTACTTC.